These T cell receptor beta chains were read from a single sample in a study of T cell responses to AZD1222 COVID-19 vaccine. Here immunoSEQ multiplex PCR was the method, and the copy in TCRdb shows in-frame clones only, minus some. This table holds fewer than 150,000 clones, roughly 86% found once. This specimen consisted of peripheral blood, obtained 28 days after the second AZD1222 dose. The receptors stem from an adult who received the AZD1222 COVID-19 vaccine. Each CDR3 is given with its conserved first and last residue. The order of the fields is CDR3 DNA, CDR3 protein, J gene, V gene, D gene, clone size. D genes are given only for firm matches. Clone size is not always given. Where it is, it says once, few, many or a class for expanded clones.

DNA: TGTGCCAGCAGCTCCCGGACTAGCGGGAGTAGGCAAGAGACCCAGTACTTC
CDR3: CASSSRTSGSRQETQYF
J: TRBJ2-5
V: TRBV13
D: TRBD2
size: once

DNA: TGTGCCAGCAGCCCCCGACGGGACTCCTACGAGCAGTACTTC
CDR3: CASSPRRDSYEQYF
J: TRBJ2-7
V: TRBV5-5
D: -
size: few

DNA: TGTGCCAGCAGTTACGGCAGCTCCTCCTACGAGCAGTACTTC
CDR3: CASSYGSSSYEQYF
J: TRBJ2-7
V: TRBV6-5
D: -
size: -

DNA: TGCGCCAGCAGCTCACAGGGTCAAAGCTCTGGAAACACCATATATTTT
CDR3: CASSSQGQSSGNTIYF
J: TRBJ1-3
V: TRBV5-1
D: -
size: -

DNA: TGCAGTGCCAGTCGTATTAGAGGGACCGAGGGTTCACCCCTCCACTTT
CDR3: CSASRIRGTEGSPLHF
J: TRBJ1-6
V: TRBV20-1
D: -
size: once

DNA: TGTGCCAGCAGCCCCGGGACAGGGAGATTTAATGAGCAGTTCTTC
CDR3: CASSPGTGRFNEQFF
J: TRBJ2-1
V: TRBV7-3
D: TRBD1
size: -

DNA: TGTGCCAGCAGCTCCTGGGACAGGGCTGAAAAACTGTTTTTT
CDR3: CASSSWDRAEKLFF
J: TRBJ1-4
V: TRBV7-9
D: TRBD1
size: -

DNA: TGTGCCAGCAGCTTGGACCGACAGGGGGCGGACAATCAGCCCCAGCATTTT
CDR3: CASSLDRQGADNQPQHF
J: TRBJ1-5
V: TRBV5-5
D: TRBD1
size: -

DNA: TGTGCCACCAGCAGAGATGGGCAAGCCGGAGATACGCAGTATTTT
CDR3: CATSRDGQAGDTQYF
J: TRBJ2-3
V: TRBV15
D: -
size: -

DNA: TGTGCCAGCTCACCGCAGGGAGACACTGAAGCTTTCTTT
CDR3: CASSPQGDTEAFF
J: TRBJ1-1
V: TRBV18
D: -
size: once

DNA: TGCAGTGCTAGTGTACCGATGGACTATAGCAATCAGCCCCAGCATTTT
CDR3: CSASVPMDYSNQPQHF
J: TRBJ1-5
V: TRBV20-1
D: -
size: -

DNA: TGTGCCAGCAGGGGGACTAATCAGCCCCAGCATTTT
CDR3: CASRGTNQPQHF
J: TRBJ1-5
V: TRBV2
D: -
size: -

DNA: TGCGCCAGTACAGGGGACCCCAGGGACAGTGAGCAGTTCTTC
CDR3: CASTGDPRDSEQFF
J: TRBJ2-1
V: TRBV5-1
D: TRBD1
size: -

DNA: TGTGCCTGGACTTCGGGATCATACTACGAGCAGTACTTC
CDR3: CAWTSGSYYEQYF
J: TRBJ2-7
V: TRBV30
D: -
size: -

DNA: TGTGCCAGCAGCCCCCCGGAGAGAGCCCAGTACTTC
CDR3: CASSPPERAQYF
J: TRBJ2-5
V: TRBV11-2
D: -
size: -

DNA: TGCGCCAGCAGCTTGATTCCTTTGGCTAGCGGGGGGGCAAATGAGCAGTTCTTC
CDR3: CASSLIPLASGGANEQFF
J: TRBJ2-1
V: TRBV5-1
D: TRBD2
size: -

DNA: TGTGCCACCAGCCGCGCGGGCGTCTCTGGAAACACCATATATTTT
CDR3: CATSRAGVSGNTIYF
J: TRBJ1-3
V: TRBV15
D: -
size: once

DNA: TGCGCCAGCAGTGATATGGGCAGGGAAGCTTTCTTT
CDR3: CASSDMGREAFF
J: TRBJ1-1
V: TRBV10-2
D: -
size: once

DNA: TGTGCCAGCAGCCCCCGACCAGATCAAGAGACCCAGTACTTC
CDR3: CASSPRPDQETQYF
J: TRBJ2-5
V: TRBV11-1
D: -
size: -

DNA: TGTGCCAGCAGTCAGGGGACCTACGAGCAGTACTTC
CDR3: CASSQGTYEQYF
J: TRBJ2-7
V: TRBV27
D: -
size: -

DNA: TGTGCCAGCAGTGAGGGGAGGGGAGCGGGAGCGGGTGAGCAGTTCTTC
CDR3: CASSEGRGAGAGEQFF
J: TRBJ2-1
V: TRBV2
D: TRBD2
size: -

DNA: TGTGCCAGCAGTGTCGACAGGCGCTACACCTTC
CDR3: CASSVDRRYTF
J: TRBJ1-2
V: TRBV2
D: -
size: -

DNA: TGCGCCAGCAGCCAAGATTTTGCAGGGGGCTATGGCTACACCTTC
CDR3: CASSQDFAGGYGYTF
J: TRBJ1-2
V: TRBV4-3
D: TRBD1
size: few

DNA: TGTGCCAGCGGAAAGTACGGTGGCGAAAAACTGTTTTTT
CDR3: CASGKYGGEKLFF
J: TRBJ1-4
V: TRBV2
D: -
size: -

DNA: TGTGCCAGCAGCAAAAGGACAGGGGAATCACCCCTCCACTTT
CDR3: CASSKRTGESPLHF
J: TRBJ1-6
V: TRBV6-5
D: TRBD1
size: -

DNA: TGCGCCAGCAGCTTGGAGCGGGGGCTTGGCTATGGCTACACCTTC
CDR3: CASSLERGLGYGYTF
J: TRBJ1-2
V: TRBV5-1
D: -
size: -

DNA: TGTGCCACCAGTGAGCTAGGAGACGAGCAGTACTTC
CDR3: CATSELGDEQYF
J: TRBJ2-7
V: TRBV24-1
D: -
size: -

DNA: TGTGCCAGCAGCCAAGTTCAGGGCGGAGCGTACACAGATACGCAGTATTTT
CDR3: CASSQVQGGAYTDTQYF
J: TRBJ2-3
V: TRBV3-1/TRBV3-2
D: -
size: -

DNA: TGTGCCAGCAACATCGCAGACGACAGGGGGACTGAAGCTTTCTTT
CDR3: CASNIADDRGTEAFF
J: TRBJ1-1
V: TRBV7-2
D: TRBD1
size: -

DNA: TGTGCCATATCTACGGGGGGGGACTATGGCTACACCTTC
CDR3: CAISTGGDYGYTF
J: TRBJ1-2
V: TRBV10-3
D: -
size: -

DNA: TGTGCCAGGACTAGCGGGAGGTACAATGAGCAGTTCTTC
CDR3: CARTSGRYNEQFF
J: TRBJ2-1
V: TRBV9
D: TRBD2
size: few

DNA: TGTGCCAGCACGGGGACAAATACCTACGAGCAGTACTTC
CDR3: CASTGTNTYEQYF
J: TRBJ2-7
V: TRBV28
D: -
size: once

DNA: TGCAGCGTTGAGGCCAGACAGCAAGAGACCCAGTACTTC
CDR3: CSVEARQQETQYF
J: TRBJ2-5
V: TRBV29-1
D: -
size: -

DNA: TGTGCCAGCAGTTTCTCGGGACAGCTCACCGGGGAGCTGTTTTTT
CDR3: CASSFSGQLTGELFF
J: TRBJ2-2
V: TRBV28
D: TRBD1
size: -

DNA: TGTGTCAGAAGCCCGACCCGGACTAGCGACTACAATGAGCAGTTCTTC
CDR3: CVRSPTRTSDYNEQFF
J: TRBJ2-1
V: TRBV7-5
D: -
size: -

DNA: TGTGCCAGCAGCCAAGATTTGGGGACAGGGGGTGCAGATACGCAGTATTTT
CDR3: CASSQDLGTGGADTQYF
J: TRBJ2-3
V: TRBV3-1/TRBV3-2
D: TRBD1
size: -

DNA: TGTGCCAGCAGCTTGGTGGGTTACGAGCAGTACTTC
CDR3: CASSLVGYEQYF
J: TRBJ2-7
V: TRBV5-5
D: -
size: -

DNA: TGTGCCAGCGTTAGGGAGTTGTTGGGCAATCAGCCCCAGCATTTT
CDR3: CASVRELLGNQPQHF
J: TRBJ1-5
V: TRBV6-6
D: -
size: -

DNA: TGTGCCAGCAGCCCCATAGCGGGGGGGAACATTCAGTACTTC
CDR3: CASSPIAGGNIQYF
J: TRBJ2-4
V: TRBV7-9
D: TRBD2
size: once

DNA: TGTGCCAGCAGCCCGACAGGGTCGGGGTATGGCTACACCTTC
CDR3: CASSPTGSGYGYTF
J: TRBJ1-2
V: TRBV6-5
D: TRBD1
size: -

DNA: TGTGCCAGCAGCACCCGACAGGGACCCTCTGGAAACACCATATATTTT
CDR3: CASSTRQGPSGNTIYF
J: TRBJ1-3
V: TRBV7-6
D: TRBD1
size: -

DNA: TGTGCCATCGGTTGGGACAGCAATCAGCCCCAGCATTTT
CDR3: CAIGWDSNQPQHF
J: TRBJ1-5
V: TRBV6-5
D: -
size: -

DNA: TGCGCCAGCAGCTTACAGGGATCCTATAATTCACCCCTCCACTTT
CDR3: CASSLQGSYNSPLHF
J: TRBJ1-6
V: TRBV5-1
D: -
size: -

DNA: TGTGCCTGGAGCGGGACAGACTCGTTTAATCAGCCCCAGCATTTT
CDR3: CAWSGTDSFNQPQHF
J: TRBJ1-5
V: TRBV30
D: TRBD1
size: -

DNA: TGTGCCAGCAGCAATGACAGGGGCCAAGAGACCCAGTACTTC
CDR3: CASSNDRGQETQYF
J: TRBJ2-5
V: TRBV7-9
D: TRBD1
size: few

DNA: TGTGCCAGCTCACCAGGGATCTACGAAAAACTGTTTTTT
CDR3: CASSPGIYEKLFF
J: TRBJ1-4
V: TRBV18
D: -
size: -

DNA: TGTGCCACCAGCAGAGAATTAGGTGGCGGGAGTACCGCAGATACGCAGTATTTT
CDR3: CATSRELGGGSTADTQYF
J: TRBJ2-3
V: TRBV15
D: TRBD2
size: -

DNA: TGTGCCAGCAGTTGGGGGCCAGGGACCCAGTACTTC
CDR3: CASSWGPGTQYF
J: TRBJ2-5
V: TRBV6-2/TRBV6-3
D: -
size: -

DNA: TGTGCCAGCAGTTACGGAGGAGGGGCTGACACAGATACGCAGTATTTT
CDR3: CASSYGGGADTDTQYF
J: TRBJ2-3
V: TRBV6-5
D: -
size: few

DNA: TGTGCCACCCGATGGGTAGGGGGAGACACAGATACGCAGTATTTT
CDR3: CATRWVGGDTDTQYF
J: TRBJ2-3
V: TRBV5-6
D: -
size: -

DNA: TGTGCCAGCAGTTTGGACAGTTTCTCCTACAATGAGCAGTTCTTC
CDR3: CASSLDSFSYNEQFF
J: TRBJ2-1
V: TRBV6-5
D: -
size: -

DNA: TGTGCCAGCAGCCTCCTAGCGGGGGCCTACTACGAGCAGTACTTC
CDR3: CASSLLAGAYYEQYF
J: TRBJ2-7
V: TRBV7-3
D: TRBD2
size: -

DNA: TGTGCCTGGAAGGCCTCCTATAATTCACCCCTCCACTTT
CDR3: CAWKASYNSPLHF
J: TRBJ1-6
V: TRBV30
D: -
size: -

DNA: TGTGCCAGCAGCCGAGGGGCCAGGGGGCCCGACTCAAACACAGATACGCAGTATTTT
CDR3: CASSRGARGPDSNTDTQYF
J: TRBJ2-3
V: TRBV5-8
D: TRBD1
size: few

DNA: TGTGCCAGCAGCTCCTGGACAGGGAACACTGAAGCTTTCTTT
CDR3: CASSSWTGNTEAFF
J: TRBJ1-1
V: TRBV7-2
D: TRBD1
size: -

DNA: TGTGCCACCAGCAGAGAAGAAAGCGGCGGCTACACCTTC
CDR3: CATSREESGGYTF
J: TRBJ1-2
V: TRBV15
D: -
size: -

DNA: TGTGCCAGCAGTTACTTCGGGGGGTTAGGGAATGAAGCTTTCTTT
CDR3: CASSYFGGLGNEAFF
J: TRBJ1-1
V: TRBV6-5
D: -
size: -

DNA: TGTGCCAGCACCGAATTCGAAGGGGAGCCCCAGCATTTT
CDR3: CASTEFEGEPQHF
J: TRBJ1-5
V: TRBV7-9
D: -
size: -

DNA: TGTGCCAGCAGTTTTAGGGCATATCCTGAGGCTGGCACTGAAGCTTTCTTT
CDR3: CASSFRAYPEAGTEAFF
J: TRBJ1-1
V: TRBV27
D: -
size: -